This T cell receptor (beta chain) came from a study of cytomegalovirus exposure and HLA in healthy donors. About the research overall: An analysis done earlier identified about 100 million unique TCR beta sequences from about 179 million T cells.

Donors were nominally healthy when sampled, though unrecorded immune exposures were likely. Primers for the PCR totalled 60 Vbeta and 13 Jbeta. The repertoire was sequenced with immunoSEQ multiplex PCR; TCRdb's copy has only in-frame clones and lacks some. The sample holds around 200,000 clones, approximately 80% seen once. The source material was PBMCs. The receptor's source is a boy aged 5-17 years in good health and CMV-seronegative.

In DNA, the CDR3 is TGTGCCAGCATGCAGGACAATCAGCCCCAGCATTTT. Translation gives CASMQDNQPQHF. This chain connects TRBV6-5 to TRBJ1-5, with unresolved D. Germline CDR1 is MNHEY and CDR2 is SVGAGI. The CDR3 has 12 amino acids. Trimming took off 7 bases at V and 3 bases at J, with 7 bases between the two ends.